The clone carrying this T cell receptor (beta chain) has a count of ten or more. Its antigen is not identified. RNA transcripts provided the source from which TCR beta CDR3 regions were amplified. TCR CDR3 regions were first amplified by RT-PCR with HTBI primers. Each CDR3 protein gets one entry after TCRdb re-called the multiplex PCR reads with MiXCR. This table has under 450,000 distinct CDR3 sequences, about 15% appearing once. This sample was taken from a study of T cells in Graves' hyperthyroidism and ophthalmopathy. V was pared by 0 bases and J by 3 bases, with 14 bases between. This CDR3 region has 16 residues. Germline CDR1 and CDR2: LGHDT and YNNKEL (reference sequence). Regarding the study as a whole: Blood also showed most of the thyroid clonotypes that were expanded above 0.001.

Hyperthyroidism was newly diagnosed in patients aged 18 to 65 (duration under 2 months). Patients were excluded because of uncontrolled infection, other autoimmune disease, pregnancy or lactation. Thyroid ultrasound, orbital computed tomography, clinical symptoms, and serum thyroxine and TRAb underpinned diagnoses. Sequencing was performed on blood. This sequence originates from a woman in her 30s with Graves' hyperthyroidism that later progressed to Graves' ophthalmopathy. This chain links TRBV3-1 with TRBJ2-5, with a possible D match to TRBD2 (5 bases). The CDR3 region is CASSQEFFGREETQYF. CDR3 bases: TGTGCCAGCAGCCAAGAGTTTTTCGGGCGGGAAGAGACCCAGTACTTC.